Included here is one TCR beta chain sequence, with context. Its cognate antigen is unknown. One entry per CDR3 protein, called by TCRdb with MiXCR from the PCR reads. The table records approximately 550,000 distinct CDR3 sequences, about a fifth of them present only once. The CDR3 consists of 14 residues. V gave up 4 bases and J gave up 4 bases, with 14 bases separating them. CDR1 and CDR2 (germline): SGHAT, FQNNGV. These data come from a study of molecular identifiers for immune sequencing clone quantification. About the research overall: In the replicates, RNA derived from around 20,000 or 100,000 naive CD8 cells was divided into five parts, and four were sequenced. General study findings and limits: Effector cells kept over 98% of their molecules in clones above 20 RNA copies, while naive cells kept under 1% there.

The V and J genes are TRBV11-2 and TRBJ2-7; D ambiguous. This sequence was found in a human donor in good health. Some libraries in this study had Jurkat cell RNA spiked in. Sequenced sample: naive CD8+ T cells from blood, with Jurkat cell RNA spiked in. Sample subset: FACS-sorted CD8+CD4-CCR7+CD45RA+ naive T cells. In nucleotides, the CDR3 is TGTGCCAGCAGCTCCCTAGGGTACCCATACGAGCAGTACTTC. This gives the protein CASSSLGYPYEQYF.